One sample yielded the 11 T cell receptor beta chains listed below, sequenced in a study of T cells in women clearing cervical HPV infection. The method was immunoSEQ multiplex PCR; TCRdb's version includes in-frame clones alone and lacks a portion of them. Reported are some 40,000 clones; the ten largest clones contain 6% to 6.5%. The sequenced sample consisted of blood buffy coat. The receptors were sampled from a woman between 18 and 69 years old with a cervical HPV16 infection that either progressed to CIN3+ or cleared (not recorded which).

The covered CDR3 bases are TGTGCCAGCAGTGGGCCGGGACAGGGGCCCGATCAGCCC. Translation gives CASSGPGQGPDQP. The whole CDR3 protein reads CASSGPGQGPDQPQHF. The J gene is TRBJ1-5, the V gene TRBV6-1, with 10 nucleotides matching TRBD1. The read is 3 residues too short to cover the CDR3 end, so that end is filled in from the germline J gene. From germline, CDR1 is MNHNS and CDR2 SASEGT. V shed 4 bases and J 5 bases; nucleotides not matched to a gene: 8. The CDR3 has 16 residues.

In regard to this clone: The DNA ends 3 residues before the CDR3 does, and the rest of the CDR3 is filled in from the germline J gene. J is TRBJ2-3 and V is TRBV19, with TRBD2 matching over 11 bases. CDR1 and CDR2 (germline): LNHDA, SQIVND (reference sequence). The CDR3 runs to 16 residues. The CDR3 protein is CASRQLAGGPQETQYF. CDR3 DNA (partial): TGTGCCAGTAGACAGTTAGCGGGAGGGCCGCAAGAGACG.

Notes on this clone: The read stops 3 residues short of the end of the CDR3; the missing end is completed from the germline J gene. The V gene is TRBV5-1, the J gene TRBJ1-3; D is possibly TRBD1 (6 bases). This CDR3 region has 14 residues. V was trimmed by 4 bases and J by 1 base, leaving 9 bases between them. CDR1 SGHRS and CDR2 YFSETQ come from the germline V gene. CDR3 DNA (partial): TGCGCCAGCAGCCCGACAGGTTCTGGAAACACC. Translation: CASSPTGSGNT. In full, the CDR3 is CASSPTGSGNTIYF.

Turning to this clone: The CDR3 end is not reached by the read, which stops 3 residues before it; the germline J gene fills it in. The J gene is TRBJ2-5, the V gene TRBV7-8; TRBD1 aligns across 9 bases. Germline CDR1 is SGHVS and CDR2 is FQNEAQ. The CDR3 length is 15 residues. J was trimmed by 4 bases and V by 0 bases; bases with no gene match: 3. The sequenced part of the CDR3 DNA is TGTGCCAGCAGCTTAGCGTTGGGACAGGGAGAGACC. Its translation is CASSLALGQGET. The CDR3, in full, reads CASSLALGQGETQYF.

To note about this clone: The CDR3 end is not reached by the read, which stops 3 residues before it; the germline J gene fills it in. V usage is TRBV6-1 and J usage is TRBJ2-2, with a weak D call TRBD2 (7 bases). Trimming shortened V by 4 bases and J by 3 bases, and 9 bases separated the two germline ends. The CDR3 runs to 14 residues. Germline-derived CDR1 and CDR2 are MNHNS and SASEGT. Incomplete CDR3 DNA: TGTGCCAGCAGTGGGGGGGGCTACACCGGGGAG. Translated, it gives CASSGGGYTGE. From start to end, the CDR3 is CASSGGGYTGELFF.

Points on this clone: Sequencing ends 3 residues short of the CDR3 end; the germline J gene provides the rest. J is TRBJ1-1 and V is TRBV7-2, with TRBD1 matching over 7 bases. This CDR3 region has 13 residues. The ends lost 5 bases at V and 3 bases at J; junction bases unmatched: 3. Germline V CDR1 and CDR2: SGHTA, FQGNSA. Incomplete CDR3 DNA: TGTGCCAGCAGCAGGGACAGCGACACTGAA. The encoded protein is CASSRDSDTE. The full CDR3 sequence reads CASSRDSDTEAFF.

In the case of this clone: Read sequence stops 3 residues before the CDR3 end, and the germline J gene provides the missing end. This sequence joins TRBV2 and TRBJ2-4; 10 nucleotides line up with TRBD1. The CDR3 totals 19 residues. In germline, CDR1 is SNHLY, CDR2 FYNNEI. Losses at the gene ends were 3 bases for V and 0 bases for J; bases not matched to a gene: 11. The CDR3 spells CASSDRDRGHKLAKNIQYF. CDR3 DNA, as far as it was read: TGTGCCAGCAGTGACAGGGACAGGGGACATAAGTTAGCCAAAAACATT.

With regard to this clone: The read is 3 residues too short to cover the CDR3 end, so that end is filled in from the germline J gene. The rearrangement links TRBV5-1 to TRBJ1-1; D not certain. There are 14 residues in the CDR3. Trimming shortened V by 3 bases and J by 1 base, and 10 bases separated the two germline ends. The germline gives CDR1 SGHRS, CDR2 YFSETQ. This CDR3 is CASSSGSKNTEAFF. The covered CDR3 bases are TGCGCCAGCAGCTCCGGGTCCAAGAACACTGAA.

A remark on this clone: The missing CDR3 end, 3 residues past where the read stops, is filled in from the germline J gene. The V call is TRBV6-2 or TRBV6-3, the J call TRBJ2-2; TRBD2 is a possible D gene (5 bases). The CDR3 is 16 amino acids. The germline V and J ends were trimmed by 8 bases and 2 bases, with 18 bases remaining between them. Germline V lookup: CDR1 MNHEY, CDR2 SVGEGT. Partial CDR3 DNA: TGTGCCAGCGAGAGCGGAAACTACGGCAACACCGGGGAG. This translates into CASESGNYGNTGE. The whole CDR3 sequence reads CASESGNYGNTGELFF.

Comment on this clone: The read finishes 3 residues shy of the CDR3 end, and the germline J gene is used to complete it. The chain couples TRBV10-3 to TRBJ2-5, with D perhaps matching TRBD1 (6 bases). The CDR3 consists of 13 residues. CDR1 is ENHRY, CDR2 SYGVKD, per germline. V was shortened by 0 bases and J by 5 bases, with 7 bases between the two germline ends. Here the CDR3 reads CAISESRGETQYF. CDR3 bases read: TGTGCCATCAGTGAGTCGAGGGGGGAGACC.

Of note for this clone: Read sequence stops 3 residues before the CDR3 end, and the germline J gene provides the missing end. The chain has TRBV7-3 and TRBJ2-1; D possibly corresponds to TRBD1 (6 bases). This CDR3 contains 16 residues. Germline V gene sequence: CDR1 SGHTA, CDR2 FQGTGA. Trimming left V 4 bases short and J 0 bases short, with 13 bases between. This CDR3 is CASSSTQGSSYNEQFF. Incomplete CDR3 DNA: TGTGCCAGCAGCTCCACTCAGGGGAGCTCCTACAATGAG.